The source of this T cell receptor beta chain is a study of blood T cell repertoires in COVID-19. For the study at large: The analysed material was cDNA or gDNA that came from T cells, B-cell-depleted T cells, or PBMCs.

Source study methods: Quantification of nucleated cells was approximated via reference gene primer amplification. The repertoire was sequenced with immunoSEQ multiplex PCR; TCRdb's copy has only in-frame clones and lacks some. That table furnishes V, J and clone size, whereas the DNA furnished D and trimming. This table has roughly 80,000 clones, about 87% appearing once. The CDR3 runs to 15 residues. CDR1 SGHRS and CDR2 YFSETQ come from the germline V gene. V was clipped by 0 bases and J by 7 bases; unmatched bases: 5. This receptor was identified in a human donor in a cohort sampled during active COVID-19. Sequences were obtained from peripheral blood. This sequence joins TRBV5-1 and TRBJ2-1; TRBD1 aligns across 9 bases. CDR3 residues: CASSLEGTGWNEQFF. For the CDR3, the DNA is TGCGCCAGCAGCTTGGAAGGGACAGGGTGGAATGAGCAGTTCTTC.